The rows below give T cell receptor beta chains drawn from one sample of a study of blood T cell repertoires in COVID-19. This table comes from immunoSEQ multiplex PCR, and its TCRdb copy is limited to in-frame clones, with some not included. The sample records some 100,000 clones, 85% to 90% being singletons. Sequencing was carried out using peripheral blood. The receptors originated from a human donor in a cohort sampled during active COVID-19. Each CDR3 is given with its conserved first and last residue. A D gene is named only where the DNA matches it firmly. Size tells how often a clone was seen (once, few, many) or the class of an expanded clone, and some rows leave it out.

-	TRBV6-6	TRBD1	TRBJ1-2	CASSPPDRAHYGYTF	TGTGCCAGCAGTCCCCCCGACAGGGCCCACTATGGCTACACCTTC
few	TRBV7-9	-	TRBJ1-1	CASSLASSEAFF	TGTGCCAGCAGCTTAGCGTCATCTGAAGCTTTCTTT
-	TRBV6-6	-	TRBJ1-1	CASRGRNTEAFF	TGTGCCAGCAGGGGGCGGAACACTGAAGCTTTCTTT
-	TRBV15	-	TRBJ1-6	CATSITYNSPLHF	TGTGCCACCAGCATCACCTATAATTCACCCCTCCACTTT
-	TRBV28	-	TRBJ1-4	CASTFRLLNEKLFF	TGTGCCAGCACCTTTCGGTTACTAAATGAAAAACTGTTTTTT
-	TRBV5-1	TRBD1	TRBJ2-7	CASSSALTGTAEQYF	TGCGCCAGCAGCTCGGCACTGACAGGGACCGCTGAGCAGTACTTC
-	TRBV13	-	TRBJ2-4	CASSLGFQAAKNIQYF	TGTGCCAGCAGCTTAGGGTTCCAGGCAGCCAAAAACATTCAGTACTTC
-	TRBV11-3	-	TRBJ1-4	CASSLTLRGLHEATNEKLFF	TGTGCCAGCAGCTTAACACTACGCGGACTCCATGAAGCAACTAATGAAAAACTGTTTTTT
-	TRBV9	-	TRBJ2-2	CASSPSGQNTGELFF	TGTGCCAGCAGCCCATCGGGACAGAACACCGGGGAGCTGTTTTTT
-	TRBV7-8	-	TRBJ2-3	CASSKEDYITITDTQYF	TGTGCCAGCAGCAAAGAGGACTACATTACAATCACAGATACGCAGTATTTT
-	TRBV11-1	-	TRBJ2-7	CASSLNFGQRIYEQYF	TGTGCCAGCAGCTTAAATTTCGGACAGAGAATTTACGAGCAGTACTTC
-	TRBV5-6	-	TRBJ2-3	CASSPLGEASDTQYF	TGTGCCAGCAGCCCCTTGGGGGAGGCATCAGATACGCAGTATTTT
-	TRBV28	TRBD2	TRBJ2-7	CASSLIVGRAQGRFEQYF	TGTGCCAGCAGTTTAATAGTAGGGAGGGCCCAGGGACGGTTCGAGCAGTACTTC
-	TRBV19	TRBD1	TRBJ2-4	CASSTGQGSNIQYF	TGTGCCAGTAGTACCGGACAGGGTTCTAACATTCAGTACTTC
once	TRBV4-1	TRBD2	TRBJ2-1	CASSQSTSGSYNEQFF	TGCGCCAGCAGCCAATCGACTAGCGGGAGCTACAATGAGCAGTTCTTC
once	TRBV15	-	TRBJ1-2	CATSTESPPYGYTF	TGTGCCACCAGCACGGAGTCACCCCCCTATGGCTACACCTTC
once	TRBV7-9	-	TRBJ2-3	CASSSSVRVYRGTDTQYF	TGTGCCAGCAGCTCTAGTGTGCGAGTATACAGGGGCACAGATACGCAGTATTTT
-	TRBV18	-	TRBJ1-2	CASSRKTGANYGYTF	TGTGCCAGCTCCAGGAAGACGGGAGCTAACTATGGCTACACCTTC
-	TRBV21-1	-	TRBJ2-2	CASSKIEWGGRNTGELFF	TGTGCCAGCAGCAAGATAGAGTGGGGGGGACGAAACACCGGGGAGCTGTTTTTT
-	TRBV6-5	TRBD1	TRBJ1-6	CASSTGTGNSPLHF	TGTGCCAGCAGCACCGGGACAGGAAATTCACCCCTCCACTTT
-	TRBV5-1	TRBD1	TRBJ1-1	CASSLGQGGTEAFF	TGCGCCAGCAGCTTGGGACAGGGGGGCACTGAAGCTTTCTTT
few	TRBV18	TRBD1	TRBJ1-2	CASSGQGATGYTF	TGTGCCAGCTCAGGGCAGGGGGCCACTGGCTACACCTTC
few	TRBV5-1	TRBD1	TRBJ2-5	CASAARQGVAPATSRTQYF	TGCGCCAGCGCTGCAAGACAGGGGGTGGCCCCCGCTACCTCAAGGACCCAGTACTTC
-	TRBV28	TRBD2	TRBJ2-7	CASSILTSGRRKQYF	TGTGCCAGCAGTATCCTGACTAGCGGGAGGCGGAAGCAGTACTTC
-	TRBV6-5	-	TRBJ1-6	CASWGGSSYNSPLHF	TGTGCCAGCTGGGGGGGGAGCTCCTATAATTCACCCCTCCACTTT
-	TRBV5-4	TRBD1	TRBJ1-2	CASRFPTGEGYTF	TGTGCCAGCAGATTTCCGACAGGGGAGGGCTACACCTTC
-	TRBV23-1	TRBD1	TRBJ2-2	CASSQSGTGGSGELFF	TGCGCCAGCAGTCAATCTGGGACAGGGGGCTCCGGGGAGCTGTTTTTT
-	TRBV19	TRBD1	TRBJ1-2	CASSNSQGDYGYTF	TGTGCCAGTAGTAATAGTCAGGGGGACTATGGCTACACCTTC
-	TRBV19	-	TRBJ1-4	CASSIRGTNEKLFF	TGTGCCAGTAGTATCCGGGGAACTAATGAAAAACTGTTTTTT
once	TRBV6-6	-	TRBJ1-6	CASSPPGGNNSPLHF	TGTGCCAGCAGCCCCCCTGGGGGCAATAATTCACCCCTCCACTTT
-	TRBV4-1	-	TRBJ2-7	CASSQDRRGRYEQYF	TGCGCCAGCAGCCAAGATCGTCGAGGCCGCTACGAGCAGTACTTC
-	TRBV2	-	TRBJ2-1	CASGWRGSSYNEQFF	TGTGCCAGCGGATGGAGGGGAAGCTCCTACAATGAGCAGTTCTTC
-	TRBV29-1	-	TRBJ2-2	CSVLSGNTGELFF	TGCAGCGTTTTAAGCGGGAACACCGGGGAGCTGTTTTTT
once	TRBV4-1	TRBD1	TRBJ2-1	CASSQEGQGRLWDEQFF	TGCGCCAGCAGCCAAGAAGGACAGGGGAGATTGTGGGATGAGCAGTTCTTC
-	TRBV24-1	TRBD2	TRBJ2-3	CATSDFTGGRGDTQYF	TGTGCCACCAGTGATTTTACGGGCGGGAGGGGAGATACGCAGTATTTT
-	TRBV6-5	-	TRBJ1-6	CASSISGVRNSPLHF	TGTGCCAGCAGTATCTCGGGAGTCCGGAATTCACCCCTCCACTTT
-	TRBV6-7	-	TRBJ2-3	CASRQGPFCEDTQYF	TGTGCCAGCAGGCAGGGGCCCTTTTGTGAGGATACGCAGTATTTT
-	TRBV20-1	TRBD2	TRBJ2-1	CSASSPNAGGPGNEQFF	TGCAGTGCTAGTTCCCCTAATGCGGGAGGGCCCGGGAATGAGCAGTTCTTC
-	TRBV2	-	TRBJ2-7	CASSRGSYEQYF	TGTGCCAGCAGCCGGGGCTCCTACGAGCAGTACTTC
-	TRBV9	TRBD1	TRBJ1-1	CASSVGDRLNTEAFF	TGTGCCAGCAGCGTAGGGGACAGGCTGAACACTGAAGCTTTCTTT
-	TRBV5-4	-	TRBJ2-5	CASSPPDGEETQYF	TGTGCCAGCAGCCCACCCGACGGAGAAGAGACCCAGTACTTC
-	TRBV12-5	-	TRBJ1-4	CASGRGQFNEKLFF	TGTGCTAGTGGGCGAGGACAGTTTAATGAAAAACTGTTTTTT
-	TRBV4-3	TRBD1	TRBJ2-3	CASSREQGALDTQYF	TGCGCCAGCAGCCGAGAACAGGGGGCGCTTGATACGCAGTATTTT
-	TRBV4-1	TRBD1	TRBJ2-1	CASSQQSAGGDEQFF	TGCGCCAGCAGCCAGCAATCAGCAGGGGGAGATGAGCAGTTCTTC
-	TRBV3-1/TRBV3-2	-	TRBJ1-1	CASSQGWGNTEAFF	TGTGCCAGCAGCCAAGGGTGGGGCAACACTGAAGCTTTCTTT
-	TRBV24-1	-	TRBJ2-3	CATSDSGMPYTQYF	TGTGCCACCAGTGACTCCGGGATGCCATATACGCAGTATTTT
-	TRBV28	-	TRBJ1-2	CASSFSRGYTF	TGTGCCAGCAGTTTTTCGCGTGGCTACACCTTC
-	TRBV5-6	TRBD2	TRBJ2-3	CASSAPSGGARGTDTQYF	TGTGCCAGCAGCGCCCCTAGCGGGGGGGCCAGGGGAACAGATACGCAGTATTTT
-	TRBV5-8	TRBD1	TRBJ1-5	CASSFRGRSSNQPQHF	TGTGCCAGCAGCTTCAGGGGGCGAAGTAGCAATCAGCCCCAGCATTTT
-	TRBV9	-	TRBJ1-2	CASSAGQSPMPGGTF	TGTGCCAGCAGCGCTGGACAGAGTCCTATGCCGGGAGGCACCTTC
-	TRBV7-3	-	TRBJ2-2	CASSFGSDTGELFF	TGTGCCAGCAGCTTCGGGAGTGACACCGGGGAGCTGTTTTTT
-	TRBV6-5	-	TRBJ1-6	CASRTERYNSPLHF	TGTGCCAGCAGGACCGAGAGGTATAATTCACCCCTCCACTTT
-	TRBV28	TRBD1	TRBJ1-1	CASSPAQGYYTEAFF	TGTGCCAGCAGCCCCGCACAGGGGTATTACACTGAAGCTTTCTTT
few	TRBV6-4	TRBD1	TRBJ2-2	CASSPGTGDTGELFF	TGTGCCAGCAGTCCCGGGACAGGCGACACCGGGGAGCTGTTTTTT
-	TRBV7-6	-	TRBJ2-3	CASSLGPGLGDTQYF	TGTGCCAGCAGCTTAGGTCCAGGGTTGGGAGATACGCAGTATTTT